These T cell receptor beta chains were read from a single sample in a study of blood T cell repertoires in COVID-19. Assay: immunoSEQ multiplex PCR; the TCRdb copy retains only in-frame clones and omits some. Of some 200,000 clones listed, roughly 88% are singletons. Material: peripheral blood. These receptors came from a man in his fifties with COVID-19, enrolled during active disease. Each CDR3 is given with its conserved first and last residue. Each record gives: J gene, CDR3 length, V gene, clone size, D gene, CDR3 protein, CDR3 DNA. The D gene is left open where the match is weak. Clone size is stated in some rows and not others, as once, few, many or a class when expanded.

TRBJ2-1 | 14 | TRBV25-1 | NA | TRBD2 | CASSVTSGYNEQFF | TGTGCCAGCAGTGTCACTAGCGGGTACAATGAGCAGTTCTTC
TRBJ2-1 | 17 | TRBV10-3 | NA | TRBD1 | CAISAEAWTGRYNEQFF | TGTGCCATCAGTGCCGAGGCCTGGACAGGGCGCTACAATGAGCAGTTCTTC
TRBJ1-1 | 14 | TRBV29-1 | NA | NA | CSVGRDDLNTEAFF | TGCAGCGTTGGCAGGGATGATCTGAACACTGAAGCTTTCTTT
TRBJ2-1 | 18 | TRBV7-2 | NA | TRBD2 | CASSSRTSGGLSYNEQFF | TGTGCCAGCAGCTCGAGGACTAGCGGGGGGCTCTCCTACAATGAGCAGTTCTTC
TRBJ2-1 | 15 | TRBV14 | NA | TRBD1 | CASSQAQGAWNEQFF | TGTGCCAGCAGCCAAGCACAGGGGGCGTGGAATGAGCAGTTCTTC
TRBJ2-7 | 14 | TRBV19 | NA | TRBD1 | CATRGGVFSYEQYF | TGTGCCACCCGAGGGGGCGTCTTCTCCTACGAGCAGTACTTC
TRBJ1-5 | 14 | TRBV19 | NA | NA | CASRVQGQAQPQHF | TGTGCCAGTCGGGTGCAGGGGCAGGCTCAGCCCCAGCATTTT
TRBJ2-1 | 15 | TRBV5-6 | NA | NA | CASSSGLTLIGEQFF | TGTGCCAGCAGCTCAGGACTAACCTTAATCGGTGAGCAGTTCTTC
TRBJ2-2 | 13 | TRBV12-3/TRBV12-4 | NA | NA | CASSSGDTGELFF | TGTGCCAGCAGTTCAGGGGACACCGGGGAGCTGTTTTTT
TRBJ2-5 | 16 | TRBV11-1 | once | TRBD1 | CASSSGTGGGLETQYF | TGTGCCAGCAGCTCAGGGACAGGGGGCGGTTTGGAGACCCAGTACTTC
TRBJ2-2 | 16 | TRBV7-9 | NA | TRBD2 | CASSSAGGSNTGELFF | TGTGCCAGCAGCTCAGCGGGAGGCTCGAACACCGGGGAGCTGTTTTTT
TRBJ2-2 | 14 | TRBV10-3 | NA | TRBD1 | CAISGGQLSGELFF | TGTGCCATCAGTGGGGGACAGCTCTCCGGGGAGCTGTTTTTT
TRBJ2-5 | 15 | TRBV6-1 | NA | NA | CASSEGWGREETQYF | TGTGCCAGCAGTGAAGGTTGGGGGCGGGAGGAGACCCAGTACTTC
TRBJ1-1 | 15 | TRBV6-5 | NA | NA | CASSYGGKGDTEAFF | TGTGCCAGCAGTTACGGGGGCAAAGGGGACACTGAAGCTTTCTTT
TRBJ2-4 | 15 | TRBV5-6 | once | TRBD1 | CASSLTGTGGIIQYF | TGTGCCAGCAGCTTGACCGGGACAGGTGGGATCATTCAGTACTTC
TRBJ2-2 | 19 | TRBV10-2 | NA | TRBD2 | CASSESRPGAGAVSGELFF | TGCGCCAGCAGTGAGTCGAGGCCAGGAGCGGGGGCGGTCTCCGGGGAGCTGTTTTTT
TRBJ2-5 | 14 | TRBV7-6 | NA | NA | CASSLWELQETQYF | TGTGCCAGCAGCTTATGGGAGTTACAAGAGACCCAGTACTTC
TRBJ2-1 | 14 | TRBV19 | once | NA | CASSANQAYDEQFF | TGTGCCAGTAGTGCAAACCAGGCTTATGATGAGCAGTTCTTC
TRBJ2-7 | 14 | TRBV7-2 | NA | NA | CASSLGRGVYEQYF | TGTGCCAGCAGCTTGGGCAGGGGAGTCTACGAGCAGTACTTC
TRBJ1-6 | 18 | TRBV12-5 | NA | NA | CASGLAPGGSSYNSPLHF | TGTGCTAGTGGTTTGGCTCCGGGAGGGAGCTCCTATAATTCACCCCTCCACTTT
TRBJ2-7 | 16 | TRBV7-2 | NA | TRBD1 | CASSIPPGQGAYEQYF | TGTGCCAGCAGCATCCCCCCGGGACAGGGGGCCTACGAGCAGTACTTC
TRBJ2-7 | 14 | TRBV4-2 | NA | NA | CASSQGGGVYEQYF | TGTGCCAGCAGCCAAGGGGGCGGGGTTTACGAGCAGTACTTC
TRBJ1-1 | 13 | TRBV14 | NA | NA | CASSQGPNTEAFF | TGTGCCAGCAGCCAGGGGCCGAACACTGAAGCTTTCTTT
TRBJ1-5 | 13 | TRBV28 | NA | TRBD1 | CASSRTGYQPQHF | TGTGCCAGCAGTAGGACAGGGTACCAGCCCCAGCATTTT
TRBJ1-2 | 15 | TRBV18 | NA | NA | CASSPSFLSVSGYTF | TGTGCCAGCTCACCTTCCTTTCTTAGTGTATCTGGCTACACCTTC
TRBJ2-7 | 15 | TRBV12-5 | NA | NA | CASGLVVSGAYEQYF | TGTGCTAGTGGTTTGGTAGTTAGCGGCGCCTACGAGCAGTACTTC
TRBJ1-1 | 14 | TRBV30 | NA | NA | CAWSLIQGLTEAFF | TGTGCCTGGAGTTTAATTCAGGGTCTGACTGAAGCTTTCTTT
TRBJ1-2 | 14 | TRBV6-6 | NA | TRBD1 | CASTADRGNYGYTF | TGTGCCAGCACCGCGGACAGGGGAAACTATGGCTACACCTTC
TRBJ1-1 | 13 | TRBV7-6 | few | NA | CASSIQSGTEAFF | TGTGCCAGCAGCATCCAAAGCGGAACTGAAGCTTTCTTT
TRBJ2-1 | 13 | TRBV7-2 | NA | NA | CASSLIGTDEQFF | TGTGCCAGCAGCTTAATCGGTACAGATGAGCAGTTCTTC
TRBJ1-6 | 15 | TRBV24-1 | few | TRBD1 | CATLRTGQRDSPLHF | TGTGCCACCCTCAGGACAGGGCAGAGGGATTCACCCCTCCACTTT